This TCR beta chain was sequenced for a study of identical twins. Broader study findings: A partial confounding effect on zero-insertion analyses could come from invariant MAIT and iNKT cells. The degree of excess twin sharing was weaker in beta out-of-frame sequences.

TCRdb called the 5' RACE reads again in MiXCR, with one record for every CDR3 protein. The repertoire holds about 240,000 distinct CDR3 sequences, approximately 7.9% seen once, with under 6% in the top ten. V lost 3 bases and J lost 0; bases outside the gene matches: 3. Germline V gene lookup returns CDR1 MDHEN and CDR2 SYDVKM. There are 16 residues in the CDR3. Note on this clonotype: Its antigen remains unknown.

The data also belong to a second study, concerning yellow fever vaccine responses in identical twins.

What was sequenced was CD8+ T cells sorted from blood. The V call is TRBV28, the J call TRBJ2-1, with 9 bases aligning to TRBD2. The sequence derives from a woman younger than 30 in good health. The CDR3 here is CASSFASGVSYNEQFF. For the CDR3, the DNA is TGTGCCAGCAGTTTCGCTAGCGGGGTCTCCTACAATGAGCAGTTCTTC.